The 24 T cell receptor beta chains below were found in one sample sequenced in a study of blood T cell repertoires in COVID-19. The protocol was immunoSEQ multiplex PCR, while the TCRdb copy is restricted to in-frame clones and leaves out a portion. The sample lists approximately 150,000 clones, 88% seen once, with roughly a tenth in the top ten. The sample was peripheral blood. The receptors shown here come from a man in his fifties or sixties with active or convalescent COVID-19.

The chain has TRBV28 and TRBJ1-5, with 7 bases lining up with TRBD1. Per germline, CDR1 MDHEN and CDR2 SYDVKM. The V gene end was trimmed by 3 bases and the J gene end by 1 base; junction bases not matched to a gene: 12. The CDR3 covers 18 residues. The CDR3 sequence: CASSLVPRQGKSNQPQHF. As DNA, the CDR3 is TGTGCCAGCAGTTTGGTTCCCCGACAGGGAAAAAGCAATCAGCCCCAGCATTTT.

CDR3 nucleotides: TGTGCCAGCAGTGACAGGGGAAGTATGAACACTGAAGCTTTCTTT. Translating it yields CASSDRGSMNTEAFF. The V gene is TRBV25-1, the J gene TRBJ1-1; D is perhaps TRBD1 (6 bases). The CDR3 consists of 15 residues. Germline V gene lookup returns CDR1 MGHDK and CDR2 SYGVNS. V lost 3 bases and J 0 bases, leaving 11 bases between the germline ends.

This CDR3 is CASSPQGRSNQPQHF. In DNA form, the CDR3 reads TGTGCCAGCTCACCCCAGGGTAGGAGCAATCAGCCCCAGCATTTT. The chain carries TRBV18 and TRBJ1-5; a weak D match, TRBD1 (5 bases). Germline V gene lookup returns CDR1 KGHSH and CDR2 LQKENI. The length of the CDR3 is 15 residues. Trimming stripped 3 bases from V and 1 base from J, with 10 bases between.

The chain carries TRBV6-1 and TRBJ1-5; no clear D gene. The germline gives CDR1 MNHNS, CDR2 SASEGT. Between the trimmed V and J ends, which lost 2 bases and 1 base, there was a span of 9 bases. The CDR3 is 15 residues long. CDR3 bases: TGTGCCAGCAGTGAATTTACGGTCAGCAATCAGCCCCAGCATTTT. Its protein is CASSEFTVSNQPQHF.

The V call is TRBV28, the J call TRBJ1-4; 10 bases agree with TRBD1. CDR1 is MDHEN and CDR2 is SYDVKM in the germline V gene. This CDR3 is 15 amino acids long. The V gene end was trimmed by 5 bases and the J gene end by 8 bases; junction bases not matched to a gene: 8. The CDR3 spells CASSPRTGGREKLFF. CDR3 sequence (DNA): TGTGCCAGCAGTCCCAGGACAGGGGGACGGGAAAAACTGTTTTTT.

The gene calls are TRBV4-1 and TRBJ2-5, with 10 nucleotides matching TRBD2. V trimming: 5 bases; J trimming: 3 bases; junction bases outside the gene matches: 9. This CDR3 is 16 amino acids long. Germline V gene data show CDR1 as MGHRA and CDR2 as YSYEKL. CDR3 in amino acids: CASSSRTSGPEETQYF. In DNA form, the CDR3 reads TGCGCCAGCAGCAGCCGGACTAGCGGACCCGAAGAGACCCAGTACTTC.

This clone was observed a few times. The chain couples TRBV28 to TRBJ2-7, with D perhaps TRBD1 (6 bases). The CDR3 totals 13 residues. Germline CDR1 and CDR2: MDHEN and SYDVKM. The germline V and J ends were trimmed by 9 bases and 4 bases, with 16 bases remaining between them. The CDR3 loop is CASYRASAYEQYF. CDR3 DNA: TGTGCCAGTTACAGGGCTTCGGCGTACGAGCAGTACTTC.

The V gene is TRBV5-6, the J gene TRBJ1-5, with 8 bases matching TRBD1. Germline CDR1 reads SGHDT; CDR2 reads YYEEEE. Trimming took 2 bases from V and 4 from J; bases not matched to a gene: 5. The CDR3 is made up of 15 amino acids. CDR3 in amino acids: CASSLGDRRNQPQHF. DNA for the CDR3: TGTGCCAGCAGCTTAGGGGACAGGAGAAATCAGCCCCAGCATTTT. Looking up the rest from reference TRBV5-6 and TRBJ1-5 gives the full variable domain: DAGVTQSPTHLIKTRGQQVTLRCSPKSGHDTVSWYQQALGQGPQFIFQYYEEEERQRGNFPDRFSGHQFPNYSSELNVNALLLGDSALYLCASSLGDRRNQPQHFGDGTRLSIL.

This clone was detected once. V gene TRBV5-1 combines with J gene TRBJ1-1; 9 nucleotides match TRBD1. The CDR3 runs 13 residues. The V and J ends lost 4 bases and 6 bases, in that order; junction bases with no gene match: 4. CDR1 SGHRS and CDR2 YFSETQ come from the germline V gene. CDR3 protein: CASSPGQGPEAFF. The CDR3 nucleotides are TGCGCCAGCAGCCCGGGACAGGGACCTGAAGCTTTCTTT.

The chain joins TRBV19 to TRBJ2-3, with TRBD2 matching over 11 bases. The ends lost 6 bases at V and 3 bases at J; junction bases unmatched: 5. From germline, CDR1 is LNHDA and CDR2 SQIVND (reference sequence). The CDR3 has 15 residues. CDR3 amino acids: CASSMGLAVTDTQYF. DNA for the CDR3: TGTGCCAGTAGCATGGGACTAGCGGTAACAGATACGCAGTATTTT.

The V gene is TRBV5-1, the J gene TRBJ1-2; D call uncertain. This CDR3 region has 13 residues. Trimming cost V 0 bases and J 5 bases, with 8 bases left between them. Germline CDR1 and CDR2: SGHRS and YFSETQ. The CDR3 region has the DNA TGCGCCAGCAGCTTGGTGGAGCATTATGGCTACACCTTC. It specifies CASSLVEHYGYTF.

CDR3 residues: CASSLEVTRAFF. CDR3 DNA sequence: TGTGCCAGCAGCTTAGAAGTCACGCGAGCTTTCTTT. The chain recombines TRBV7-9 with TRBJ1-1; no reliable D call. CDR1 is SEHNR, CDR2 FQNEAQ, per germline (reference sequence). CDR3 length: 12 amino acids. The V and J ends lost 1 base and 10 bases respectively, with 10 bases between them.

The V gene is TRBV3-1 (or the pseudogene TRBV3-2), the J gene TRBJ2-3, with a tentative D call TRBD2 (5 bases). Looked up from germline, CDR1 is LGHDT and CDR2 is YNNKEL (reference sequence). Deletions cut 8 bases from V and 7 bases from J, with 16 bases between. The CDR3 is 13 residues long. The chain's CDR3 is CASEERPGNTQYF. CDR3 nucleotides: TGTGCCAGCGAAGAGAGGCCCGGGAATACGCAGTATTTT.

The chain links TRBV5-5 to TRBJ1-1; D unresolved. Trimming removed 3 bases at V and 0 bases at J, with 9 bases between. Germline CDR1 and CDR2: SGHKS and YYEKEE (reference sequence). The length of the CDR3 is 14 residues. The CDR3 loop is CASSSTAMNTEAFF. The CDR3, as DNA: TGTGCCAGCAGCTCGACTGCAATGAACACTGAAGCTTTCTTT.

The table lists this clone with a count of one. V and J are TRBV27 and TRBJ1-3; 8 bases line up with TRBD1. This CDR3 contains 14 residues. Germline V gene lookup returns CDR1 MNHEY and CDR2 SMNVEV (reference sequence). V trimming: 5 bases; J trimming: 4 bases; junction bases outside the gene matches: 4. This CDR3 is CASSPGTGGNTIYF. Written as DNA, the CDR3 is TGTGCCAGCAGTCCCGGGACAGGCGGAAACACCATATATTTT.

The rearrangement uses TRBV28 and TRBJ2-7; TRBD2 might be the D (6 bases). The CDR3 contains 15 residues. Trimming took off 7 bases at V and 7 bases at J, with 23 bases between the two ends. The germline V gene encodes CDR1 MDHEN and CDR2 SYDVKM. CDR3: CASTLGPAEGWEQYF. CDR3 bases: TGTGCCAGCACCCTCGGCCCCGCGGAGGGGTGGGAGCAGTACTTC.

The rearrangement uses TRBV6-5 and TRBJ1-2; D gene unclear. The CDR3 totals 13 residues. The germline V gene encodes CDR1 MNHEY and CDR2 SVGAGI. V lost 5 bases, J lost 1 base, and 8 bases lay in between. CDR3 sequence: CASSPSLNYGYTF. CDR3 nucleotides: TGTGCCAGCAGTCCCTCCCTTAACTATGGCTACACCTTC.

The V and J genes are TRBV6-5 and TRBJ2-7; possibly TRBD2 for D (6 bases). The CDR3 consists of 12 residues. The germline V gene encodes CDR1 MNHEY and CDR2 SVGAGI. V was shortened by 8 bases and J by 2 bases, with 10 bases between the two germline ends. The CDR3 reads CASGRQTYEQYF. Here the CDR3 DNA reads TGTGCCAGCGGGAGGCAAACCTACGAGCAGTACTTC.

CDR3 coding DNA: TGTGCCAGCAGCCCGGGACAGAATAGCAATCAGCCCCAGCATTTT. It specifies CASSPGQNSNQPQHF. The chain couples TRBV2 to TRBJ1-5; 7 bases match TRBD1. V shed 6 bases, J shed 0 bases, and the junction held 5 bases outside the gene matches. CDR1 and CDR2 (germline): SNHLY, FYNNEI. The CDR3 length is 15 residues.

This clone has more than one count but fewer than ten. V usage is TRBV18 and J usage is TRBJ1-4; D call uncertain. This CDR3 has 13 residues. Trimming left V 4 bases short and J 4 bases short, with 7 bases between. CDR1 and CDR2 (germline): KGHSH, LQKENI. In DNA, the CDR3 is TGTGCCAGCTCACAGGAGATTAATGAAAAACTGTTTTTT. Its protein product is CASSQEINEKLFF.

The chain joins TRBV18 to TRBJ2-2; 8 bases agree with TRBD2. J lost 2 bases, V lost 2 bases, and 4 bases had no gene match. The CDR3 is made up of 16 amino acids. Germline CDR1 is KGHSH and CDR2 is LQKENI. This CDR3 is CASSPEAGVNTGELFF. CDR3 coding DNA: TGTGCCAGCTCACCAGAAGCGGGAGTAAACACCGGGGAGCTGTTTTTT.

As to this clone: At one of its ends the junction is not consistent with the germline gene, which may arise from a read error. V is TRBV19 and J is TRBJ2-3, with TRBD1 matching over 8 bases. The germline V gene encodes CDR1 LNHDA and CDR2 SQIVND (reference sequence). The CDR3 covers 16 residues. This CDR3 is CASSVDYRGGTDTQYF. CDR3 nucleotides: TGTGCCAGTAGTGTAGACTACAGGGGGGGCACAGATACGCAGTATTTT.

The chain employs TRBV4-1 and TRBJ1-5; D unclear. Germline values: CDR1 MGHRA, CDR2 YSYEKL. Trimming took 2 bases from V and 0 from J, leaving 11 bases between them. The CDR3 sequence is 16 residues long. DNA for the CDR3: TGCGCCAGCAGCCAACCACAGAGAAATAGCAATCAGCCCCAGCATTTT. This sequence encodes CASSQPQRNSNQPQHF.

Regarding this clone: This same CDR3 is encoded by further DNA sequences in the sample. V usage is TRBV28 and J usage is TRBJ1-2; no firm D call. The CDR3 totals 12 residues. Germline V gene sequence: CDR1 MDHEN, CDR2 SYDVKM. Trimming removed 5 bases at V and 2 bases at J, with 6 bases between. The CDR3 sequence is CASSPSNYGYTF. In nucleotides, the CDR3 is TGTGCCAGCAGTCCTTCGAACTATGGCTACACCTTC.